The rows below give T cell receptor beta chains drawn from one sample of a study of blood T cell repertoires in COVID-19. Some clones are missing from TCRdb's copy, which holds only in-frame ones; the method was immunoSEQ multiplex PCR. This sample yields around 120,000 clones, of which 70% to 90% are seen a single time; 6.5% to 9% belongs to the top ten. The sequencing input was peripheral blood. These receptors came from a man between 50 and 59 years old with acute or convalescent COVID-19. The conserved cysteine and the conserved F or W are not part of the CDR3 here. Fields, in order: CDR3 protein, V gene, J gene, D gene. The D gene is left open where the match is weak.

CDR3: ATSRDLLGQGGYEQY
V: TRBV15
J: TRBJ2-7
D: TRBD1

CDR3: SAGSGFEQF
V: TRBV20-1
J: TRBJ2-1
D: -

CDR3: ASTRTGVHEQY
V: TRBV11-3
J: TRBJ2-7
D: TRBD1

CDR3: ATSDPGQGPGYT
V: TRBV24-1
J: TRBJ1-2
D: TRBD1

CDR3: ASSHRGGERNSPLH
V: TRBV3-1/TRBV3-2
J: TRBJ1-6
D: TRBD1

CDR3: ASSSLADSYEQY
V: TRBV27
J: TRBJ2-7
D: TRBD2

CDR3: ASSLVEGIEAYEQY
V: TRBV5-5
J: TRBJ2-7
D: -

CDR3: ASSSVWGPRSYEQY
V: TRBV7-8
J: TRBJ2-7
D: -

CDR3: AISDRSGAVEQF
V: TRBV10-3
J: TRBJ2-1
D: -

CDR3: ASSPELQGPGTEAF
V: TRBV19
J: TRBJ1-1
D: -

CDR3: ASSSGTRVIQY
V: TRBV7-9
J: TRBJ2-4
D: -

CDR3: ASSLVLAGDYNEQF
V: TRBV5-6
J: TRBJ2-1
D: TRBD2

CDR3: ASSLGQGADQPQH
V: TRBV7-8
J: TRBJ1-5
D: TRBD1

CDR3: ASSSLGRINSPLH
V: TRBV7-2
J: TRBJ1-6
D: -

CDR3: ASGLDGVGMAQY
V: TRBV12-5
J: TRBJ2-5
D: -

CDR3: ASSRTLQGAKETQY
V: TRBV6-6
J: TRBJ2-5
D: TRBD1

CDR3: ASSHPGAYEQY
V: TRBV11-2
J: TRBJ2-7
D: -

CDR3: ASSETPAANYGYT
V: TRBV2
J: TRBJ1-2
D: -

CDR3: ASSRTGGETAGYT
V: TRBV19
J: TRBJ1-2
D: TRBD1

CDR3: ATSVRTSGAGETQY
V: TRBV15
J: TRBJ2-5
D: TRBD2

CDR3: ASSRGQGSTGELF
V: TRBV7-9
J: TRBJ2-2
D: TRBD1

CDR3: ASSPRSGRGGNEQF
V: TRBV7-6
J: TRBJ2-1
D: TRBD2

CDR3: SAWTGGSSYEQY
V: TRBV29-1
J: TRBJ2-7
D: TRBD1

CDR3: ATSDLGGASTDTQY
V: TRBV24-1
J: TRBJ2-3
D: -

CDR3: ASSLGSGDTGELF
V: TRBV7-9
J: TRBJ2-2
D: -

CDR3: SVEAGELSGYT
V: TRBV29-1
J: TRBJ1-2
D: -

CDR3: AWSHRTGGGQPQH
V: TRBV30
J: TRBJ1-5
D: TRBD1

CDR3: ASSLRGDSNQPQH
V: TRBV7-9
J: TRBJ1-5
D: -

CDR3: ASSVSGSHDEQY
V: TRBV9
J: TRBJ2-7
D: TRBD2

CDR3: ASSLDTNTGELF
V: TRBV5-1
J: TRBJ2-2
D: -

CDR3: ASMGQSSGNTIY
V: TRBV2
J: TRBJ1-3
D: TRBD1

CDR3: ASSLGEARRGNQPQH
V: TRBV5-6
J: TRBJ1-5
D: -